This TCR beta chain was observed in a study of T cells in Graves' hyperthyroidism and ophthalmopathy. This clonotype was observed many times. Template material for amplifying TCR beta CDR3 regions consisted of RNA transcripts. HTBI primers drove first-round RT-PCR of the TCR CDR3. TCRdb used MiXCR to reprocess the multiplex PCR reads, holding one entry per CDR3 protein. The sample consists of some 350,000 distinct CDR3 sequences, roughly 14% of them appearing once. V was clipped by 0 bases and J by 4 bases, with 12 bases between them. The CDR3 runs 14 residues. CDR1 is GTSNPN and CDR2 is SVGIG in the germline V gene (reference sequence).

The TCR comes from a woman under 30 with Graves' hyperthyroidism that later progressed to Graves' ophthalmopathy. V gene TRBV30 combines with J gene TRBJ1-1; the D gene is possibly TRBD1 (6 bases). Sample: blood. In DNA form, the CDR3 reads TGTGCCTGGAGTGTTAGCGGGGGGCGCACTGAAGCTTTCTTT. This gives the protein CAWSVSGGRTEAFF.